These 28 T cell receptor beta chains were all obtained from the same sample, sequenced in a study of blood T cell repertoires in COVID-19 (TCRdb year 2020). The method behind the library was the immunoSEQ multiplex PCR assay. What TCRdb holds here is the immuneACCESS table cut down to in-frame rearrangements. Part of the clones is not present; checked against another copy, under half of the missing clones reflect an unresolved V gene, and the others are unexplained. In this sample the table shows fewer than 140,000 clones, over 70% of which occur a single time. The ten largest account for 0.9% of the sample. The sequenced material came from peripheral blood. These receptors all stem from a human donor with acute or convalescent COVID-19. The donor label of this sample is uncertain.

CDR3 bases: TGTGCCAGCAGCTTGATCAGGGTAAATGAAAAACTGTTTTTT. As protein: CASSLIRVNEKLFF. This chain connects TRBV5-8 to TRBJ1-4; D perhaps matches TRBD1 (5 bases). Germline V gene data show CDR1 as SGHTS and CDR2 as YDEGEE. The CDR3 covers 14 residues. V was cut by 1 base and J by 5 bases, with 9 bases left in between. The whole variable domain, filled in from reference TRBV5-8 and TRBJ1-4, reads EAGVTQSPTHLIKTRGQQATLRCSPISGHTSVYWYQQALGLGLQFLLWYDEGEERNRGNFPPRFSGRQFPNYSSELNVNALELEDSALYLCASSLIRVNEKLFFGSGTQLSVL.

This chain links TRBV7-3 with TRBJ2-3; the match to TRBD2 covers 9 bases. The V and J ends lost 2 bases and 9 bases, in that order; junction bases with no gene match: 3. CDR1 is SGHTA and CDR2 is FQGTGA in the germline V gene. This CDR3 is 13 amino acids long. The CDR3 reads CASSLAGGQTQYF. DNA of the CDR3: TGTGCCAGCAGCTTAGCGGGGGGGCAGACGCAGTATTTT.

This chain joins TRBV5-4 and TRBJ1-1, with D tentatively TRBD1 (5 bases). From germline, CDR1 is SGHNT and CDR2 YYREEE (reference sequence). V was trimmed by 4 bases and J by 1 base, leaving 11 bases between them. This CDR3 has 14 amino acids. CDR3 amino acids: CASSTNRRNTEAFF. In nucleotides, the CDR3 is TGTGCCAGCAGCACGAACAGGAGGAACACTGAAGCTTTCTTT.

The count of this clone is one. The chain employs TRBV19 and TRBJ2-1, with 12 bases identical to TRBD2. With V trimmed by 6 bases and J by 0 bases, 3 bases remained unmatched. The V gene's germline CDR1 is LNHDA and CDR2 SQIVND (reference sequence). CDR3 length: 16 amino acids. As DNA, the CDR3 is TGTGCCAGTAGGACGACTAGCGGGAGCTCCTACAATGAGCAGTTCTTC. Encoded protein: CASRTTSGSSYNEQFF.

CDR3 sequence (DNA): TGCGCCAGCAGCTTGGTTGGACAGGGGCTTTTAAATTCACCCCTCCACTTT. This codes for CASSLVGQGLLNSPLHF. The chain links TRBV5-1 to TRBJ1-6; 9 nucleotides match TRBD1. V trimming: 0 bases; J trimming: 7 bases; junction bases outside the gene matches: 8. The V gene's germline CDR1 is SGHRS and CDR2 YFSETQ. CDR3 length equals 17 residues.

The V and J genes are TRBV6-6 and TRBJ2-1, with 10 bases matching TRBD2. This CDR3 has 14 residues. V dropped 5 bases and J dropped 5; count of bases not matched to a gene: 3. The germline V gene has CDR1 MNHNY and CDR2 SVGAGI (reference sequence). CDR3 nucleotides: TGTGCCAGCAGTCGGACTAGCGGCGACAATGAGCAGTTCTTC. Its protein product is CASSRTSGDNEQFF.

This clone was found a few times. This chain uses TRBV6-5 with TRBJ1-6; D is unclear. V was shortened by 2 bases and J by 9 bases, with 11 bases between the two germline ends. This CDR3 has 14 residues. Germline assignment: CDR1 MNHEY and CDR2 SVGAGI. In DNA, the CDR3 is TGTGCCAGCAGTTACCGGCAGAGAGGTTCACCCCTCCACTTT. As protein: CASSYRQRGSPLHF.

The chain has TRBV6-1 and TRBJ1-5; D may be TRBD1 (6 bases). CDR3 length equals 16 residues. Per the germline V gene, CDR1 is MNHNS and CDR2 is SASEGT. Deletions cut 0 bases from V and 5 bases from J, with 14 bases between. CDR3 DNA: TGTGCCAGCAGTGAAGCCTCCAGGGGCAGGGATCAGCCCCAGCATTTT. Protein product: CASSEASRGRDQPQHF.

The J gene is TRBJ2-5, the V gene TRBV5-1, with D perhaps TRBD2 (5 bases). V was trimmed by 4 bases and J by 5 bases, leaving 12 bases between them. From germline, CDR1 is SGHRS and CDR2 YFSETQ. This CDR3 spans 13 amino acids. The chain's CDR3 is CASSRNGEETQYF. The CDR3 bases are TGCGCCAGCAGCCGTAACGGGGAGGAGACCCAGTACTTC.

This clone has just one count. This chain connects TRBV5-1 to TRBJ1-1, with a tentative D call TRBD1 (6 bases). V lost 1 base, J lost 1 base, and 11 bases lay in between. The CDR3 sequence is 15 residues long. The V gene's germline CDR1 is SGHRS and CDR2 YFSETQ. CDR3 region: CASSLQGIGNTEAFF. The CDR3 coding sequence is TGCGCCAGCAGCTTGCAGGGGATAGGGAACACTGAAGCTTTCTTT.

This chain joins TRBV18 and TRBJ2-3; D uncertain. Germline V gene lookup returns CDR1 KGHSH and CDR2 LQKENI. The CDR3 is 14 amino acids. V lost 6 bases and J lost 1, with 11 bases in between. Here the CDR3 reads CASSAGGGTDTQYF. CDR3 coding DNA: TGTGCCAGCTCCGCTGGCGGCGGCACAGATACGCAGTATTTT.

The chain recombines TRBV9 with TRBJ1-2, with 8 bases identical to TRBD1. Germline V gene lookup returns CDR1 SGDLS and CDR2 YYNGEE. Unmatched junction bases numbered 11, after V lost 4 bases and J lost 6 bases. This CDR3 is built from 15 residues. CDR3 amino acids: CASSLPTGEINGYTF. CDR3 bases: TGTGCCAGCAGCCTTCCGACAGGGGAGATAAATGGCTACACCTTC.

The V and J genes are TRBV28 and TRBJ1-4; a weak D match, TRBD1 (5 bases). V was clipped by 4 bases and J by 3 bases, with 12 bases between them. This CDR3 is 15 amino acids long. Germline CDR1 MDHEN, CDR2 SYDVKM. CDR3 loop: CASSSGFPANEKLFF. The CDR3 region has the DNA TGTGCCAGCAGTTCAGGGTTCCCAGCTAATGAAAAACTGTTTTTT.

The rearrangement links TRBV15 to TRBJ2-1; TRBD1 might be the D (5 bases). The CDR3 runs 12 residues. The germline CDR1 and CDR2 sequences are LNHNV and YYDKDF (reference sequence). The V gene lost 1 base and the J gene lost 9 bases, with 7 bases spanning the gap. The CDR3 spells CATSRGRAEQFF. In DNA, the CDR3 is TGTGCCACCAGCAGAGGCAGGGCTGAGCAGTTCTTC.

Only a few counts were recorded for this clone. The CDR3 DNA reads TGTGCCAGCAGCCCCCGGACAGGGCTCGAAGCTTTCTTT. It encodes CASSPRTGLEAFF. The chain employs TRBV7-6 and TRBJ1-1; 8 positions match TRBD1. The germline CDR1 and CDR2 sequences are SGHVS and FNYEAQ. Trimming took 5 bases from V and 8 from J; bases not matched to a gene: 7. The CDR3 consists of 13 residues.

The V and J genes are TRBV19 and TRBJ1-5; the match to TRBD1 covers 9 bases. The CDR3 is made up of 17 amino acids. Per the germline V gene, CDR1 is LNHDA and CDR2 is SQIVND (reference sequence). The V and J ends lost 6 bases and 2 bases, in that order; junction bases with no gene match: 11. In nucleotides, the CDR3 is TGTGCCAGTAGAAAACCGGGACAGGGTGACGGCAATCAGCCCCAGCATTTT. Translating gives CASRKPGQGDGNQPQHF.

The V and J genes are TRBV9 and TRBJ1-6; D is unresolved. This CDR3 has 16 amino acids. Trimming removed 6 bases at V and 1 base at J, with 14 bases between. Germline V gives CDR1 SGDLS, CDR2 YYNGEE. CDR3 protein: CASTPIGRSYNSPLHF. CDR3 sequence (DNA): TGTGCCAGCACCCCAATTGGCAGATCCTATAATTCACCCCTCCACTTT.

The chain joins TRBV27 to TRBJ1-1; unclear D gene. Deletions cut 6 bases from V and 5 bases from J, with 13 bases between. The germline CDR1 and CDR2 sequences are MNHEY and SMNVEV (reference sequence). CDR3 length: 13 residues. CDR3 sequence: CASSRSSGTEAFF. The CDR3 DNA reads TGTGCCAGCAGCCGATCTTCGGGTACTGAAGCTTTCTTT.

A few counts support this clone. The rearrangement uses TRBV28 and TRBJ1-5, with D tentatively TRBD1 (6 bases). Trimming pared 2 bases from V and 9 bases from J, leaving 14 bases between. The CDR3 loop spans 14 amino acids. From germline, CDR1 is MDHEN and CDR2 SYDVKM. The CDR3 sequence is CASSLEQGHRPQHF. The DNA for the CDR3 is TGTGCCAGCAGTTTAGAGCAGGGGCATAGGCCCCAGCATTTT.

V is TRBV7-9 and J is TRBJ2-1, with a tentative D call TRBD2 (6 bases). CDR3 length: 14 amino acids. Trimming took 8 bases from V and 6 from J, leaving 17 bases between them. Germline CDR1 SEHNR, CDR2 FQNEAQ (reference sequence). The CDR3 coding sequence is TGTGCCAGCTACCGGAGGGGCCCCTTCAATGAGCAGTTCTTC. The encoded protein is CASYRRGPFNEQFF.

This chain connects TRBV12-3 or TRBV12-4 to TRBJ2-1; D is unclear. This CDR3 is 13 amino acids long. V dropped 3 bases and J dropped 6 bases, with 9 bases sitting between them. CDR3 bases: TGTGCCAGCAGTTTTGCCCTATTCAATGAGCAGTTCTTC. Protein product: CASSFALFNEQFF.

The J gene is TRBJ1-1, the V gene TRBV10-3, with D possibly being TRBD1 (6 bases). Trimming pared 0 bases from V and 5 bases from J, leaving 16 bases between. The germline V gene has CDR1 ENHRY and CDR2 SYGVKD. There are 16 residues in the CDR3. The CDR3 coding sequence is TGTGCCATCAGTGAGTCGGAAACAGGGAAGCGGACTGAAGCTTTCTTT. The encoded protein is CAISESETGKRTEAFF.

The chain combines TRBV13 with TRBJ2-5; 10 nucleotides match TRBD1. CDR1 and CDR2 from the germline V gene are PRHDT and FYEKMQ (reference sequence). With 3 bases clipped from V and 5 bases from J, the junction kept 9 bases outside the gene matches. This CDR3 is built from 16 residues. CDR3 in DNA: TGTGCCAGCAGCTTCGACCGGGACAGGGGAGGGGAGACCCAGTACTTC. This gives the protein CASSFDRDRGGETQYF. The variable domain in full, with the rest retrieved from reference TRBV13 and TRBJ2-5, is AAGVIQSPRHLIKEKRETATLKCYPIPRHDTVYWYQQGPGQDPQFLISFYEKMQSDKGSIPDRFSAQQFSDYHSELNMSSLELGDSALYFCASSFDRDRGGETQYFGPGTRLLVL.

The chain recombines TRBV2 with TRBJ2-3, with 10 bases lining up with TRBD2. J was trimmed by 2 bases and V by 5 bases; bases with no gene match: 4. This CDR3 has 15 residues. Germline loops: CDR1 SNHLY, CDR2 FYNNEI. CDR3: CASSPTSGSTDTQYF. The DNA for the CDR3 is TGTGCCAGCAGTCCGACTAGCGGGTCCACAGATACGCAGTATTTT.

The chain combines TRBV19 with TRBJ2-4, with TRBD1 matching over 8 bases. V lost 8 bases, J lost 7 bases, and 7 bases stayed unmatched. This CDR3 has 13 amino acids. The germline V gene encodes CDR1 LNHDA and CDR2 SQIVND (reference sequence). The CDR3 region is CASGPQGANIQYF. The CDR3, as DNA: TGTGCCAGTGGACCCCAGGGGGCGAACATTCAGTACTTC. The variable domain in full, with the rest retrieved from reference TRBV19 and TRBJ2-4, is DGGITQSPKYLFRKEGQNVTLSCEQNLNHDAMYWYRQDPGQGLRLIYYSQIVNDFQKGDIAEGYSVSREKKESFPLTVTSAQKNPTAFYLCASGPQGANIQYFGAGTRLSVL.

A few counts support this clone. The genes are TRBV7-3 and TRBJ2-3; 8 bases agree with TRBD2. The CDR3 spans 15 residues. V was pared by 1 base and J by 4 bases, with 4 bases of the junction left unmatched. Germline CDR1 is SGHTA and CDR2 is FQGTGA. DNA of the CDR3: TGTGCCAGCAGCTTAAGCGGGGGACTAGCAGATACGCAGTATTTT. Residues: CASSLSGGLADTQYF.

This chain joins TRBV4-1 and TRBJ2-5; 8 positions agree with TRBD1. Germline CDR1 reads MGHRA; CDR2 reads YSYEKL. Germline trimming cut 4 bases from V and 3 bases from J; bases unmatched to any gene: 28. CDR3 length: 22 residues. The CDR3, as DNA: TGCGCCAGCAGCCGAAGCCTTTTCGGGACAGGCCGTACTCGCCTGGTGGAAGAGACCCAGTACTTC. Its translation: CASSRSLFGTGRTRLVEETQYF.

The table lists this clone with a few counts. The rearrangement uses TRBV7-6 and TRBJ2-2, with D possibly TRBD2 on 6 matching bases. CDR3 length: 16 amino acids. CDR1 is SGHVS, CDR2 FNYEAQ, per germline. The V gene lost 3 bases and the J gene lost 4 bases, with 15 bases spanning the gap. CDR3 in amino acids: CASSFTQGLRTGELFF. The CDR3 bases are TGTGCCAGCAGCTTCACCCAGGGACTCCGCACCGGGGAGCTGTTTTTT.